These 20 T cell receptor beta chains came from one sample sequenced in a study of OX40 agonist ivuxolimab in advanced cancers. The table came from immunoSEQ multiplex PCR; TCRdb's copy has only in-frame clones and leaves some out. Of over 10,000 clones listed, 80% to 95% are singletons. The specimen was CD4+ or CD8+ T cells sorted from blood, collected in a trial of the OX40 agonist ivuxolimab. These receptors were obtained from an adult with an advanced solid tumor such as melanoma, head and neck, liver or kidney cancer.

The chain has TRBV27 and TRBJ2-3; D may be TRBD1 or TRBD2 (5 bases each). The CDR3 length is 12 residues. In germline, CDR1 is MNHEY, CDR2 SMNVEV (reference sequence). Between the trimmed V and J ends, which lost 5 bases and 12 bases, there was a span of 15 bases. The CDR3 nucleotides are TGTGCCAGCAGTCCCCCGGGACCAGACCAGTATTTT. This translates into CASSPPGPDQYF.

The chain recombines TRBV15 with TRBJ1-1, with D maybe TRBD1 (5 bases). The CDR3 length is 14 residues. Trimming left V 5 bases short and J 3 bases short, with 13 bases between. Germline V gene data show CDR1 as LNHNV and CDR2 as YYDKDF (reference sequence). In DNA, the CDR3 is TGTGCCACCAGCGCCACAGGTGGGGACACTGAAGCTTTCTTT. Translating it yields CATSATGGDTEAFF.

The V call is TRBV5-4, the J call TRBJ2-7, with D possibly being TRBD1 or TRBD2 (5 bases each). This CDR3 has 14 amino acids. The germline V and J ends were trimmed by 4 bases and 1 base, with 12 bases remaining between them. Germline assignment: CDR1 SGHNT and CDR2 YYREEE (reference sequence). The DNA of the CDR3 is TGTGCCAGCAGCCGGGACGGAGGATCCTACGAGCAGTACTTC. Amino acid sequence: CASSRDGGSYEQYF.

The rearrangement uses TRBV7-9 and TRBJ2-3, with D possibly TRBD2 on 5 matching bases. The CDR3 extends over 14 amino acids. V was cut by 8 bases and J by 4 bases, with 16 bases left in between. The germline gives CDR1 SEHNR, CDR2 FQNEAQ (reference sequence). The CDR3 loop is CASGRREGADTQYF. The CDR3 DNA sequence: TGTGCCAGCGGACGGAGAGAGGGAGCAGATACGCAGTATTTT.

The chain uses TRBV11-3 and TRBJ2-7; 8 positions match TRBD2. This CDR3 has 14 amino acids. The J segment lost 3 bases and the V segment lost 3 bases, leaving 4 bases of the junction unmatched. Germline V gene sequence: CDR1 SGHNT, CDR2 YENEEA. The CDR3 here is CASSFSGGFYEQYF. CDR3 nucleotides: TGTGCCAGCAGCTTCAGCGGGGGTTTCTACGAGCAGTACTTC.

The chain joins TRBV19 to TRBJ2-2; 9 nucleotides align to TRBD2. The CDR3 totals 17 residues. Trimming cost V 1 base and J 2 bases; bases outside gene matches: 5. Germline V gives CDR1 LNHDA, CDR2 SQIVND (reference sequence). Here the CDR3 reads CASSIGRLAVNTGELFF. CDR3 in DNA: TGTGCCAGTAGTATAGGGCGACTAGCGGTAAACACCGGGGAGCTGTTTTTT.

V gene TRBV30 combines with J gene TRBJ2-7; no reliable D call. The CDR3 covers 11 residues. V lost 3 bases, J lost 3 bases, and 6 bases lay in between. Germline-derived CDR1 and CDR2 are GTSNPN and SVGIG (reference sequence). CDR3 region: CAWSAYYEQYF. As DNA, the CDR3 is TGTGCCTGGAGCGCGTACTACGAGCAGTACTTC.

The V and J genes are TRBV4-3 and TRBJ2-4; 9 bases line up with TRBD1. The CDR3 runs 14 residues. The V segment lost 1 base and the J segment 7 bases; nucleotides outside the gene matches: 2. The germline gives CDR1 LGHNA, CDR2 YSLEER. The CDR3 DNA reads TGCGCCAGCAGCCAAGGGGACAGGGCGAACATTCAGTACTTC. Translating gives CASSQGDRANIQYF.

The J gene is TRBJ1-5, the V gene TRBV7-2, with 7 bases identical to TRBD1. CDR3 length: 15 residues. CDR1 and CDR2 from the germline V gene are SGHTA and FQGNSA. The ends lost 1 base at V and 6 bases at J; junction bases unmatched: 6. The CDR3 sequence is CASSLGQGGFQPQHF. The CDR3 nucleotides read TGTGCCAGCAGCTTAGGACAGGGTGGGTTTCAGCCCCAGCATTTT.

The chain has TRBV2 and TRBJ1-5; D not certain. Trimming removed 6 bases at V and 0 bases at J, with 9 bases between. From germline, CDR1 is SNHLY and CDR2 FYNNEI. The CDR3 extends over 14 amino acids. CDR3: CASRPAYSNQPQHF. The CDR3 region has the DNA TGTGCCAGCAGGCCCGCATATAGCAATCAGCCCCAGCATTTT. The variable domain in full, with the rest retrieved from reference TRBV2 and TRBJ1-5, is EPEVTQTPSHQVTQMGQEVILRCVPISNHLYFYWYRQILGQKVEFLVSFYNNEISEKSEIFDDQFSVERPDGSNFTLKIRSTKLEDSAMYFCASRPAYSNQPQHFGDGTRLSIL.

The chain joins TRBV28 to TRBJ2-5; maybe TRBD2 (6 bases). This CDR3 is 16 amino acids long. CDR1 is MDHEN and CDR2 is SYDVKM in the germline V gene. V lost 1 base, J lost 9 bases, and 21 bases lay in between. As DNA, the CDR3 is TGTGCCAGCAGTTTATCAGTCGGGGGACTTGTCTTTTCCCAGTACTTC. Its translation is CASSLSVGGLVFSQYF.

V and J are TRBV5-1 and TRBJ1-1, with 8 nucleotides matching TRBD1. Trimming removed 6 bases from V and 3 bases from J; junction bases left unmatched: 7. CDR3 length: 14 amino acids. Germline loops: CDR1 SGHRS, CDR2 YFSETQ. The CDR3 spells CASTLDRGYTEAFF. The CDR3 DNA is TGCGCCAGCACCCTCGACAGGGGCTACACTGAAGCTTTCTTT.

The J gene is TRBJ2-5, the V gene TRBV11-3, with D maybe TRBD1 (5 bases). The J call is in doubt because the DNA end fits TRBJ2-7 better. The CDR3 extends over 14 amino acids. The germline gives CDR1 SGHNT, CDR2 YENEEA. CDR3 DNA: TGTGCCAGCTCCCTAGACAGCACCTCTTACGAGCAGTACTTC. Amino acids: CASSLDSTSYEQYF.

This clone was observed once. The J gene is TRBJ1-6, the V gene TRBV15; D is unresolved. The length of the CDR3 is 13 residues. Germline V gives CDR1 LNHNV, CDR2 YYDKDF (reference sequence). V was clipped by 0 bases and J by 9 bases, with 6 bases between them. The CDR3 region is CATSRDWLSPLHF. CDR3 coding DNA: TGTGCCACCAGCAGAGATTGGCTTTCACCCCTCCACTTT. Based on the CDR3 plus reference TRBV15 and TRBJ1-6, the full variable domain is DAMVIQNPRYQVTQFGKPVTLSCSQTLNHNVMYWYQQKSSQAPKLLFHYYDKDFNNEADTPDNFQSRRPNTSFCFLDIRSPGLGDTAMYLCATSRDWLSPLHFGNGTRLTVT.

This clone was counted a few times. The V call is TRBV9, the J call TRBJ2-3; D call uncertain. The CDR3 totals 14 residues. Germline V lookup: CDR1 SGDLS, CDR2 YYNGEE. The V end lost 0 bases, the J end lost 6 bases, and 11 bases lay between the germline ends. The CDR3 region is CASSVETLDDTQYF. CDR3 nucleotide sequence: TGTGCCAGCAGCGTAGAAACGTTGGATGATACGCAGTATTTT.

This chain joins TRBV30 and TRBJ1-3; 9 nucleotides match TRBD1. The CDR3 loop spans 14 amino acids. From germline, CDR1 is GTSNPN and CDR2 SVGIG (reference sequence). V lost 5 bases, J lost 0 bases, and 2 bases stayed unmatched. CDR3 amino acids: CAWGQGSSGNTIYF. CDR3 sequence (DNA): TGTGCCTGGGGACAGGGGAGCTCTGGAAACACCATATATTTT.

The chain is built from TRBV19 and TRBJ2-7; D may be TRBD1 (6 bases). CDR1 is LNHDA, CDR2 SQIVND, per germline (reference sequence). V lost 7 bases and J 2 bases, leaving 15 bases between the germline ends. The CDR3 loop spans 14 amino acids. This chain's CDR3 is CASKGAQGTYEQYF. As DNA, the CDR3 is TGTGCCAGTAAGGGAGCCCAGGGGACCTACGAGCAGTACTTC.

This chain links TRBV4-3 with TRBJ2-3, with TRBD1 as a possible D gene (5 bases). There are 12 residues in the CDR3. Between the trimmed V and J ends, which lost 8 bases and 0 bases, there was a span of 6 bases. Germline CDR1 is LGHNA and CDR2 is YSLEER. The CDR3 loop reads CASSGSTDTQYF. The CDR3 region has the DNA TGCGCCAGCTCAGGGAGCACAGATACGCAGTATTTT.

The genes are TRBV6-5 and TRBJ2-2; D gene ambiguous. This CDR3 has 15 amino acids. In germline, CDR1 is MNHEY, CDR2 SVGAGI. Trimming removed 7 bases at V and 0 bases at J, with 12 bases between. The CDR3 nucleotides are TGTGCCAGCACCCCCGTTGACCCGAACACCGGGGAGCTGTTTTTT. Translating it yields CASTPVDPNTGELFF.

The chain carries TRBV27 and TRBJ1-2; perhaps TRBD1 as D (6 bases). Deletions cut 6 bases from V and 0 bases from J, with 17 bases between. This CDR3 region has 16 residues. The germline V gene has CDR1 MNHEY and CDR2 SMNVEV (reference sequence). The CDR3 nucleotides read TGTGCCAGCAGCTATACAGGGAAGGAAGCTAACTATGGCTACACCTTC. Its translation: CASSYTGKEANYGYTF.